This T cell receptor beta chain originates from a study of T cells after yellow fever vaccination. Study-wide context: Any fraction with a low cell number was prepared using SMART-Seq v4 Ultra Low Input. Points from the study as a whole: Clonotype sharing between CD4 and CD8 compartments was small. Once the booster was given, most primary-vaccination clones reappeared, at about 95% for CD4 and approximately 88% for CD8. In FACS-sorted repertoires, abundant clonotypes from the bulk population could appear as contaminants.

CDR3 length: 14 amino acids. The V gene lost 2 bases and the J gene lost 3 bases, with 10 bases spanning the gap. CDR1 and CDR2 (germline): LNHDA, SQIVND (reference sequence). TCRdb passed the 5' RACE reads through MiXCR, listing each CDR3 protein once. The table has about 310,000 distinct CDR3 sequences, 3% to 4.5% seen once. This clonotype has only a few counts. Its antigen is currently unknown. The TCR originated in a man aged 18-30 years who received the YFV17D yellow fever vaccine. The source was PBMCs, collected on the day of the yellow fever booster vaccination. The chain links TRBV19 to TRBJ2-5; D unclear. In nucleotides, the CDR3 is TGTGCCAGTAGTATAATGGCAGGAAAAGAGACCCAGTACTTC. Its translation: CASSIMAGKETQYF. Filled out from reference TRBV19 and TRBJ2-5, the complete variable domain reads DGGITQSPKYLFRKEGQNVTLSCEQNLNHDAMYWYRQDPGQGLRLIYYSQIVNDFQKGDIAEGYSVSREKKESFPLTVTSAQKNPTAFYLCASSIMAGKETQYFGPGTRLLVL.